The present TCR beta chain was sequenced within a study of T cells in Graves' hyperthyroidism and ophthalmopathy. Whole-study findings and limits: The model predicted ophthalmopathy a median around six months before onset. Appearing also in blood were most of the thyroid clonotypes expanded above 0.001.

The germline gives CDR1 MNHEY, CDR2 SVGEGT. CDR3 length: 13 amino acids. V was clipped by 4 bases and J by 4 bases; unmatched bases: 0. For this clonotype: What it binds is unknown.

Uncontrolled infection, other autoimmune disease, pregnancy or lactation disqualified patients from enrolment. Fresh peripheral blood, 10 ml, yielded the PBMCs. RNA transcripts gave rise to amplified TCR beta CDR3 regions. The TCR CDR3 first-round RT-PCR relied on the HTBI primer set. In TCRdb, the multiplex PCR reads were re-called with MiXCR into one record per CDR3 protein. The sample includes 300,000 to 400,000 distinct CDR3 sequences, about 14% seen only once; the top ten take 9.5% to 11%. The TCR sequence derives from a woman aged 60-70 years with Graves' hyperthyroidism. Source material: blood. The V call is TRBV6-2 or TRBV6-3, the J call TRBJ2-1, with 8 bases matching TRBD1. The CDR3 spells CASSWTGYNEQFF. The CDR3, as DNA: TGTGCCAGCAGTTGGACAGGGTACAATGAGCAGTTCTTC.